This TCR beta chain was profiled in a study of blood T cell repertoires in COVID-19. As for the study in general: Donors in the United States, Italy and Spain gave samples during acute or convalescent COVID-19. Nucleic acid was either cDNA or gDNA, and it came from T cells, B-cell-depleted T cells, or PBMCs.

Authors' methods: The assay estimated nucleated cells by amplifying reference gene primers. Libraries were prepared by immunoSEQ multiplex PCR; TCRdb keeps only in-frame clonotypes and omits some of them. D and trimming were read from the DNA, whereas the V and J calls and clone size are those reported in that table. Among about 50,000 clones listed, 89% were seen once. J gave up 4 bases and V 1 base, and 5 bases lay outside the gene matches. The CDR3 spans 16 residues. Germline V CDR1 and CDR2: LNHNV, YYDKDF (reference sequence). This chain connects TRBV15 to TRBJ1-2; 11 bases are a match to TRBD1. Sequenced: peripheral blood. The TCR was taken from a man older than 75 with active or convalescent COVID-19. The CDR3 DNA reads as TGTGCCACCAGCAGAGGATGGGGGACAGGGGGCTATGGCTACACCTTC. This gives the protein CATSRGWGTGGYGYTF.